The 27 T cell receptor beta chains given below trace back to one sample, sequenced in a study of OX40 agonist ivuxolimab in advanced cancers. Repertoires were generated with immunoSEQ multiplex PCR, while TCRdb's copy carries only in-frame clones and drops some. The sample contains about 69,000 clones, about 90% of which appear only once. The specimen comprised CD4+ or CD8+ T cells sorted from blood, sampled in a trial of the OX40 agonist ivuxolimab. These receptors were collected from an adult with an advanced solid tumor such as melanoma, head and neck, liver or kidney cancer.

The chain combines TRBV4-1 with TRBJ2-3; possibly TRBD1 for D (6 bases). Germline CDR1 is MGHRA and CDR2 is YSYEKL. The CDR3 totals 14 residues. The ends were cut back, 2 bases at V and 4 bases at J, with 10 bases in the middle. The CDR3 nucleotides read TGCGCCAGCAGCCAAACAGGGCCACCAGATACGCAGTATTTT. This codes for CASSQTGPPDTQYF.

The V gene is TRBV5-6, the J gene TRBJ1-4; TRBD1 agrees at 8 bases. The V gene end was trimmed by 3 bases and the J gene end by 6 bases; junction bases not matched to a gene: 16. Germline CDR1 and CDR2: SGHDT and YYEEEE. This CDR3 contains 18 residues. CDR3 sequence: CASSSLRGQGYSYEKLFF. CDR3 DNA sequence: TGTGCCAGCAGCTCCCTCCGAGGACAGGGTTATAGCTATGAAAAACTGTTTTTT.

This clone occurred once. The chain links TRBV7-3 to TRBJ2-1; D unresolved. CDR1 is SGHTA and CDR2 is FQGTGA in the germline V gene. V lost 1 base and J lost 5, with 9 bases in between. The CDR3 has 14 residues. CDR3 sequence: CASSLKARNNEQFF. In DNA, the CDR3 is TGTGCCAGCAGCTTAAAAGCACGAAACAATGAGCAGTTCTTC.

As DNA, the CDR3 is TGTGCCAGCAGCTTAGATCGGTCCGATACGCAGTATTTT. It codes for CASSLDRSDTQYF. The chain links TRBV11-2 to TRBJ2-3; unclear D gene. The CDR3 totals 13 residues. Per germline, CDR1 SGHAT and CDR2 FQNNGV. Trimming took off 0 bases at V and 6 bases at J, with 7 bases between the two ends.

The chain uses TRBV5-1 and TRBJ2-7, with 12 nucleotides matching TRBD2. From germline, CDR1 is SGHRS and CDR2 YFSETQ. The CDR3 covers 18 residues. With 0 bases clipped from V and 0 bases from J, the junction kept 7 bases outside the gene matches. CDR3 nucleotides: TGCGCCAGCAGCTTGGGACGGACTAGCGGGAAGGGCTCCTACGAGCAGTACTTC. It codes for CASSLGRTSGKGSYEQYF.

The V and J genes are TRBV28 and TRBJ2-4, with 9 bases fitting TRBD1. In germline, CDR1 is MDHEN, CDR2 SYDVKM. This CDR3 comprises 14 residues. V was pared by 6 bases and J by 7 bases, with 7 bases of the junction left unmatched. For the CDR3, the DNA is TGTGCCAGCAGCCAACAGGGGGCGAGGAACATTCAGTACTTC. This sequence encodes CASSQQGARNIQYF.

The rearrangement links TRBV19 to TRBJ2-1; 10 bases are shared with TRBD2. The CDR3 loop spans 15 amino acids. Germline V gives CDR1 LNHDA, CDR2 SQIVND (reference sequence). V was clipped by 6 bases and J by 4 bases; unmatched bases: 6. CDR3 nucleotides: TGTGCCAGTAGACTTCTTAGCGGGGGGTACAATGAGCAGTTCTTC. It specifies CASRLLSGGYNEQFF.

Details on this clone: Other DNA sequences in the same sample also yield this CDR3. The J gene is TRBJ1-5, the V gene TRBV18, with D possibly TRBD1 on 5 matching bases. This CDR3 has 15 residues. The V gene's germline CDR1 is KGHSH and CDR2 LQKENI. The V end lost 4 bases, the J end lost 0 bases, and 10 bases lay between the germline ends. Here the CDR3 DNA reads TGTGCCAGCTCACTCCAGGGAAATAGCAATCAGCCCCAGCATTTT. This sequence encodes CASSLQGNSNQPQHF.

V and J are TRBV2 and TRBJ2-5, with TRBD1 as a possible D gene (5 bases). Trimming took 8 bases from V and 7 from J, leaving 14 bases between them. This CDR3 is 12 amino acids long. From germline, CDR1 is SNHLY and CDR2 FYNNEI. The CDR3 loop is CASGVQGWTQYF. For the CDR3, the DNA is TGTGCCAGCGGGGTTCAGGGTTGGACCCAGTACTTC.

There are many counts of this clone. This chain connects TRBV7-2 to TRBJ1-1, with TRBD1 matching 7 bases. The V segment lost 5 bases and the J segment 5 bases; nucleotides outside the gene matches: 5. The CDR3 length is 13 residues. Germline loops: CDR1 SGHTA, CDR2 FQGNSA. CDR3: CASSRQGGTEAFF. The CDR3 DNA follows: TGTGCCAGCAGCCGACAGGGAGGGACTGAAGCTTTCTTT.

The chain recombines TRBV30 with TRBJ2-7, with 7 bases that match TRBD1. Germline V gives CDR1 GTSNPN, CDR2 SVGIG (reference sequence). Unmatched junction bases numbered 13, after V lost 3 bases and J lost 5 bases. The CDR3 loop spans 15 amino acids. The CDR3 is CAWSAPGQLINEQYF. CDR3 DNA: TGTGCCTGGAGCGCCCCGGGACAGCTCATCAACGAGCAGTACTTC.

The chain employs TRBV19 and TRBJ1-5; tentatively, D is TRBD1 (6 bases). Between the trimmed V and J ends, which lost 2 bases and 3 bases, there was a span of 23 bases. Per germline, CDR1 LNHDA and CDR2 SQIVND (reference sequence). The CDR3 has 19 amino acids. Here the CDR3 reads CASSISTRGGTRDNQPQHF. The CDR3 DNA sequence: TGTGCCAGTAGTATATCCACACGAGGCGGGACAAGGGACAATCAGCCCCAGCATTTT.

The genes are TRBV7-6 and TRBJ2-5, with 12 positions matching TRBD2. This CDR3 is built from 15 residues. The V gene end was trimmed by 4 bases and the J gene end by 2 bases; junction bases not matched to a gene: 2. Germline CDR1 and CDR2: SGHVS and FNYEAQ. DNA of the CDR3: TGTGCCAGCAGCTCAACTAGCGGGGGGCAAGAGACCCAGTACTTC. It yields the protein CASSSTSGGQETQYF.

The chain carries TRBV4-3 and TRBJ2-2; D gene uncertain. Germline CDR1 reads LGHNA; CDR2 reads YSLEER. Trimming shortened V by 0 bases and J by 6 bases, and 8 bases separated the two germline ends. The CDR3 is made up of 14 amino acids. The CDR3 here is CASSQDTISGELFF. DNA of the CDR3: TGCGCCAGCAGCCAAGATACTATTTCCGGGGAGCTGTTTTTT.

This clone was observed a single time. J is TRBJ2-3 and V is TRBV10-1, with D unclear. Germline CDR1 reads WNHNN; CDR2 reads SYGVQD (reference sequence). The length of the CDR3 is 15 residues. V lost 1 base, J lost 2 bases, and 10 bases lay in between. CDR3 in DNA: TGCGCCAGCAGTGAGTTAGGAAAGATCACAGATACGCAGTATTTT. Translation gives CASSELGKITDTQYF.

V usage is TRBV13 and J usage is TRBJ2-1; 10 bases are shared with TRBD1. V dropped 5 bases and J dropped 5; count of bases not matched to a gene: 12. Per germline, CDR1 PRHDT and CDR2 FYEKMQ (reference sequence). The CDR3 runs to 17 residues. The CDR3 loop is CASSPPRGTGADNEQFF. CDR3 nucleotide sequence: TGTGCCAGCAGCCCACCCCGCGGGACAGGGGCAGACAATGAGCAGTTCTTC.

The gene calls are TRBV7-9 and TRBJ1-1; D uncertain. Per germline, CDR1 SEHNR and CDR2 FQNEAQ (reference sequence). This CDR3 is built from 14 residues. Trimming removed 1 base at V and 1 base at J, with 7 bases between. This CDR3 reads CASSLGRKNTEAFF. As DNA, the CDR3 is TGTGCCAGCAGCTTAGGAAGGAAGAACACTGAAGCTTTCTTT.

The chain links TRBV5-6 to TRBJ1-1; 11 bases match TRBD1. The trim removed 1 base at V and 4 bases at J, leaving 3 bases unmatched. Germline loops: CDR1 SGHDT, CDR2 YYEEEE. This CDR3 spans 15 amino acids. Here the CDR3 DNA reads TGTGCCAGCAGCTTGCCCGGGACAGGGGGCACTGAAGCTTTCTTT. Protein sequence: CASSLPGTGGTEAFF. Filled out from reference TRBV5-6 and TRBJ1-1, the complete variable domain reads DAGVTQSPTHLIKTRGQQVTLRCSPKSGHDTVSWYQQALGQGPQFIFQYYEEEERQRGNFPDRFSGHQFPNYSSELNVNALLLGDSALYLCASSLPGTGGTEAFFGQGTRLTVV.

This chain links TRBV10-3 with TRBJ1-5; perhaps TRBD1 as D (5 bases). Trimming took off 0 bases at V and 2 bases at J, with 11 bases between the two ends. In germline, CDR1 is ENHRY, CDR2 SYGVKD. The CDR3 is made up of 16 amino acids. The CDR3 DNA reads TGTGCCATCAGTGAGTCGATATTCAGGGGCAATCAGCCCCAGCATTTT. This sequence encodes CAISESIFRGNQPQHF.

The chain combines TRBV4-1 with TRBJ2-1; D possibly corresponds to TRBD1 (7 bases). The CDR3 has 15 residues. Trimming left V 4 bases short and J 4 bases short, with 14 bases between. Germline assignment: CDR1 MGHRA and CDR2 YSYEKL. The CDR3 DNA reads TGCGCCAGCAGCCTGGGAGGACAGGAGTACAATGAGCAGTTCTTC. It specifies CASSLGGQEYNEQFF.

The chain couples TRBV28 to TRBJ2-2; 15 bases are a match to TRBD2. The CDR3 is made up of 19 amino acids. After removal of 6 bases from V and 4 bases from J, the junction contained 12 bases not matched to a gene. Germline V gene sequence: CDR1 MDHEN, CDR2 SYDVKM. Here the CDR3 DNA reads TGTGCCAGCAGCCCTCCGGGACTAGCGGGAGGCGGCGTCACCGGGGAGCTGTTTTTT. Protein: CASSPPGLAGGGVTGELFF.

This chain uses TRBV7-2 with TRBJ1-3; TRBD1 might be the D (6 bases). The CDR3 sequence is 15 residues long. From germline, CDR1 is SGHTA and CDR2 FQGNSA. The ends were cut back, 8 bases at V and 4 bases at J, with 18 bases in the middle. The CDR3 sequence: CASRGGPGPGNTIYF. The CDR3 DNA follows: TGTGCCAGCCGGGGGGGGCCCGGGCCGGGAAACACCATATATTTT.

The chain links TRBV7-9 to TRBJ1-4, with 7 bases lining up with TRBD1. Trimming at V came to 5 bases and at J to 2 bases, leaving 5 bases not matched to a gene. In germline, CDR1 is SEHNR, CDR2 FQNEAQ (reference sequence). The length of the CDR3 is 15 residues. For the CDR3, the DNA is TGTGCCAGCAGCCCAGCACAGGGGACTAATGAAAAACTGTTTTTT. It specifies CASSPAQGTNEKLFF. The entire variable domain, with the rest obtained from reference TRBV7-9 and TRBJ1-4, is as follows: DTGVSQNPRHKITKRGQNVTFRCDPISEHNRLYWYRQTLGQGPEFLTYFQNEAQLEKSRLLSDRFSAERPKGSFSTLEIQRTEQGDSAMYLCASSPAQGTNEKLFFGSGTQLSVL.

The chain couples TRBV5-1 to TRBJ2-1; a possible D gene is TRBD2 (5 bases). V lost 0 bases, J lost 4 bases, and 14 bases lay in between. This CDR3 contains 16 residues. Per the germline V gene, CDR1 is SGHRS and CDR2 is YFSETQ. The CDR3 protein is CASSLAGKGLYNEQFF. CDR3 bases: TGCGCCAGCAGCTTGGCCGGGAAGGGCTTATACAATGAGCAGTTCTTC.

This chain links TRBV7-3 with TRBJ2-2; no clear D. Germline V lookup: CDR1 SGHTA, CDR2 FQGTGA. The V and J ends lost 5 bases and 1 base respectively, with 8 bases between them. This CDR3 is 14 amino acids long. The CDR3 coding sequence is TGTGCCAGCAGCAGCTACCTGAACACCGGGGAGCTGTTTTTT. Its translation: CASSSYLNTGELFF. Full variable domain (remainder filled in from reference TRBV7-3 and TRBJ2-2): GAGVSQTPSNKVTEKGKYVELRCDPISGHTALYWYRQSLGQGPEFLIYFQGTGAADDSGLPNDRFFAVRPEGSVSTLKIQRTERGDSAVYLCASSSYLNTGELFFGEGSRLTVL.

DNA of the CDR3: TGTGCCAGCAGCCCTGCTTCAGCAAGGCGTGCCTACAATGAGCAGTTCTTC. It specifies CASSPASARRAYNEQFF. J is TRBJ2-1 and V is TRBV5-4; D gene ambiguous. Between the trimmed V and J ends, which lost 4 bases and 2 bases, there was a span of 19 bases. Looked up from germline, CDR1 is SGHNT and CDR2 is YYREEE (reference sequence). CDR3 length: 17 residues.

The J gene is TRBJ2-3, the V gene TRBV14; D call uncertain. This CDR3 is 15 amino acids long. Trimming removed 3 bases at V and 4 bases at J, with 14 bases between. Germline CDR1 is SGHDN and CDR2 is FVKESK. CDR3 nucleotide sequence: TGTGCCAGCAGCCATGAGGTAACTGGGGCAGATACGCAGTATTTT. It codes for CASSHEVTGADTQYF. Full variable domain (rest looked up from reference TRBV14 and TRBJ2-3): EAGVTQFPSHSVIEKGQTVTLRCDPISGHDNLYWYRRVMGKEIKFLLHFVKESKQDESGMPNNRFLAERTGGTYSTLKVQPAELEDSGVYFCASSHEVTGADTQYFGPGTRLTVL.